This TCR beta chain was found in a study of blood T cell repertoires in COVID-19. Looking at the study overall: The analysed material was cDNA or gDNA that came from T cells, B-cell-depleted T cells, or PBMCs.

Only in-frame clones appear in the TCRdb table, and some are missing; sequencing was by immunoSEQ multiplex PCR. Of about 95,000 clones listed, approximately 91% are singletons. Germline V gives CDR1 SGHAT, CDR2 FQNNGV. This CDR3 contains 14 residues. The V segment lost 5 bases and the J segment 2 bases; nucleotides outside the gene matches: 3. This chain links TRBV11-2 with TRBJ2-5; 9 bases map to TRBD2. The specimen sequenced was peripheral blood. This receptor was obtained from a man aged 60 to 69 with COVID-19, enrolled during active disease. CDR3 nucleotides: TGTGCCAGCAGCCGACTAGCGGTACAAGAGACCCAGTACTTC. It codes for CASSRLAVQETQYF. The full variable domain, its missing parts supplied by reference TRBV11-2 and TRBJ2-5, is EAGVAQSPRYKIIEKRQSVAFWCNPISGHATLYWYQQILGQGPKLLIQFQNNGVVDDSQLPKDRFSAERLKGVDSTLKIQPAKLEDSAVYLCASSRLAVQETQYFGPGTRLLVL.